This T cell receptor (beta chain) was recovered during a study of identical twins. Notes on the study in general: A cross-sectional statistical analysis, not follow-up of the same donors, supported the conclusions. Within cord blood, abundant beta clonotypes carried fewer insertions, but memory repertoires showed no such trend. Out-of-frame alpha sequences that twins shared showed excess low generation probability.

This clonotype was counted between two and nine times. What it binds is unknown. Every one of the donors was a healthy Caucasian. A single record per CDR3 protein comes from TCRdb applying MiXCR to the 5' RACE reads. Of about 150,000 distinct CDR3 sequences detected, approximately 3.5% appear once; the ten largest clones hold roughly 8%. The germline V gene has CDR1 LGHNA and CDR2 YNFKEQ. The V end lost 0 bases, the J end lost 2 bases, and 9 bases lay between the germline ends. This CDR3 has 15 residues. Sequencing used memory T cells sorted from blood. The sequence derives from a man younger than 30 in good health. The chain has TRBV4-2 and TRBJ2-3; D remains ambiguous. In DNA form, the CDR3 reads TGTGCCAGCAGCCAAGAAAAAGCGCACACAGATACGCAGTATTTT. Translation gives CASSQEKAHTDTQYF.